Shown below are 19 T cell receptor beta chains from a single sample sequenced in a study of blood T cell repertoires in COVID-19. TCRdb keeps only in-frame clones here, not all; method: immunoSEQ multiplex PCR. The repertoire consists of some 380,000 clones, with 81% occurring once and the leading ten covering roughly 1.1%. The specimen was peripheral blood. These receptors came from a human donor with acute or convalescent COVID-19. The donor label of this sample is uncertain.

This clone was observed once. The chain carries TRBV6-6 and TRBJ1-1; TRBD1 might be the D (6 bases). Germline V gene data show CDR1 as MNHNY and CDR2 as SVGAGI (reference sequence). The CDR3 length is 15 residues. Trimming removed 4 bases from V and 2 bases from J, with 14 bases in between. The CDR3 nucleotides are TGTGCCAGCAGTTTCCGGACAGTCATAAACACTGAAGCTTTCTTT. The encoded protein is CASSFRTVINTEAFF.

With respect to this clone: At the DNA level, this CDR3 is encoded by other sequences in the same sample as well. The chain links TRBV29-1 to TRBJ2-1; D remains ambiguous. V was clipped by 3 bases and J by 3 bases, with 3 bases between them. Germline CDR1 and CDR2: SQVTM and ANQGSEA. This CDR3 is 11 amino acids long. The CDR3 here is CSVDRYNEQFF. The CDR3 DNA follows: TGCAGCGTTGATCGCTACAATGAGCAGTTCTTC.

The chain links TRBV4-1 to TRBJ2-1; 7 bases are a match to TRBD2. The V gene end was trimmed by 0 bases and the J gene end by 3 bases; junction bases not matched to a gene: 5. CDR1 and CDR2 (germline): MGHRA, YSYEKL. The CDR3 totals 16 residues. CDR3 DNA sequence: TGCGCCAGCAGCCAAGATACGGGAGGATTCTACAATGAGCAGTTCTTC. This encodes CASSQDTGGFYNEQFF.

V gene TRBV27 combines with J gene TRBJ1-1, with 8 bases fitting TRBD1. The V gene end was trimmed by 5 bases and the J gene end by 6 bases; junction bases not matched to a gene: 8. The CDR3 runs 14 residues. The germline CDR1 and CDR2 sequences are MNHEY and SMNVEV (reference sequence). Here the CDR3 reads CASSRAGGLSEAFF. The DNA of the CDR3 is TGTGCCAGCAGTAGAGCAGGGGGCTTGTCTGAAGCTTTCTTT.

This clone was detected a few times. This rearrangement joins TRBV7-9 to TRBJ1-1; maybe TRBD1 (5 bases). The CDR3 extends over 17 amino acids. Germline V gives CDR1 SEHNR, CDR2 FQNEAQ (reference sequence). Trimming took 4 bases from V and 4 from J, leaving 22 bases between them. The CDR3: CASSSPLNAGGATEAFF. In DNA form, the CDR3 reads TGTGCCAGCAGCTCACCGCTAAACGCGGGAGGGGCCACTGAAGCTTTCTTT.

The chain links TRBV5-4 to TRBJ2-3; D gene ambiguous. Germline V gene lookup returns CDR1 SGHNT and CDR2 YYREEE (reference sequence). The CDR3 contains 13 residues. Trimming took 0 bases from V and 6 from J, leaving 8 bases between them. DNA of the CDR3: TGTGCCAGCAGCTTGGCTAGTTTGGATACGCAGTATTTT. This translates into CASSLASLDTQYF.

The sample holds a few counts of this clone. V is TRBV7-9 and J is TRBJ1-4; no reliable D call. The CDR3 is 15 residues long. Germline V gene data show CDR1 as SEHNR and CDR2 as FQNEAQ (reference sequence). V gave up 1 base and J gave up 8 bases, with 14 bases separating them. In nucleotides, the CDR3 is TGTGCCAGCAGCTTAGAGTGGCAGGCTTCCGAAAAACTGTTTTTT. It is translated as CASSLEWQASEKLFF.

The chain employs TRBV11-2 and TRBJ2-7, with unresolved D. V lost 5 bases to trimming and J lost 2 bases, with 13 bases between them. Germline CDR1 SGHAT, CDR2 FQNNGV. This CDR3 has 14 residues. The CDR3 loop reads CASSTETETYEQYF. In nucleotides, the CDR3 is TGTGCCAGCAGCACGGAGACGGAAACCTACGAGCAGTACTTC.

This sequence joins TRBV3-1 (or the pseudogene TRBV3-2) and TRBJ1-4; weak D call: TRBD1 (6 bases). The germline V gene encodes CDR1 LGHDT and CDR2 YNNKEL (reference sequence). Trimming took off 5 bases at V and 7 bases at J, with 14 bases between the two ends. The CDR3 is made up of 14 amino acids. Here the CDR3 DNA reads TGTGCCAGCAGCACCAGGGGAGTTGGTGAAAAACTGTTTTTT. Translated, it gives CASSTRGVGEKLFF.

The V gene is TRBV4-2, the J gene TRBJ2-1; 8 nucleotides agree with TRBD2. This CDR3 spans 16 amino acids. In germline, CDR1 is LGHNA, CDR2 YNFKEQ. V gave up 2 bases and J gave up 3 bases; unmatched junction bases: 6. CDR3 sequence reads: CASSQNSGSNYNEQFF. CDR3 nucleotide sequence: TGTGCCAGCAGCCAAAACAGCGGGAGTAACTACAATGAGCAGTTCTTC.

This clone was observed a single time. V and J are TRBV11-2 and TRBJ1-3; 7 bases fit TRBD1. J lost 3 bases, V lost 3 bases, and 5 bases had no gene match. Germline lookup yields CDR1 SGHAT and CDR2 FQNNGV. The CDR3 has 15 amino acids. The CDR3 bases are TGTGCCAGCAGCTTGTGGGGGGACAGTGGAAACACCATATATTTT. Its protein is CASSLWGDSGNTIYF.

The gene calls are TRBV9 and TRBJ2-7, with D maybe TRBD2 (6 bases). The CDR3 consists of 15 residues. V lost 3 bases to trimming and J lost 5 bases, with 18 bases between them. Germline CDR1 and CDR2: SGDLS and YYNGEE. The CDR3 protein is CASSAIGGDFDEQYF. In DNA form, the CDR3 reads TGTGCCAGCAGCGCCATTGGAGGGGATTTTGACGAGCAGTACTTC.

V is TRBV6-2 or TRBV6-3 and J is TRBJ2-3, with D possibly TRBD1 on 6 matching bases. Per germline, CDR1 MNHEY and CDR2 SVGEGT. V was clipped by 0 bases and J by 8 bases, with 12 bases between them. The CDR3 has 14 amino acids. CDR3 coding DNA: TGTGCCAGCAGTTACTCGAGCAGGGGAGCTACGCAGTATTTT. Protein: CASSYSSRGATQYF.

The chain carries TRBV6-5 and TRBJ1-1; 7 bases fit TRBD1. After removal of 6 bases from V and 11 bases from J, the junction contained 15 bases not matched to a gene. The germline CDR1 and CDR2 sequences are MNHEY and SVGAGI. The CDR3 sequence is 14 residues long. The CDR3 protein is CASSPEYRGPGAFF. The DNA of the CDR3 is TGTGCCAGCAGCCCCGAGTACAGGGGCCCGGGGGCTTTCTTT.

This chain uses TRBV7-2 with TRBJ1-6; D possibly corresponds to TRBD1 (6 bases). Trimming took 5 bases from V and 10 from J, leaving 12 bases between them. Looked up from germline, CDR1 is SGHTA and CDR2 is FQGNSA. This CDR3 is built from 13 residues. The CDR3 loop reads CASSATGPSPLHF. DNA for the CDR3: TGTGCCAGCAGCGCCACAGGGCCGTCACCCCTCCACTTT.

The DNA for the CDR3 is TGTGCCAGCAGTAGGGGGTACACAGATACGCAGTATTTT. The encoded protein is CASSRGYTDTQYF. This chain joins TRBV11-2 and TRBJ2-3; D perhaps matches TRBD1 (6 bases). Germline CDR1 and CDR2: SGHAT and FQNNGV. The CDR3 extends over 13 amino acids. The germline V and J ends were trimmed by 6 bases and 2 bases, with 9 bases remaining between them.

The chain has TRBV15 and TRBJ1-2, with TRBD1 matching 7 bases. The CDR3 extends over 20 amino acids. The junction had 22 bases not matched to a gene; V was cut back by 0 bases and J by 6 bases. Germline CDR1 and CDR2: LNHNV and YYDKDF (reference sequence). CDR3 sequence reads: CATSRDGMGTVLGSSDGYTF. The DNA for the CDR3 is TGTGCCACCAGCAGAGATGGGATGGGGACAGTCCTTGGTTCCTCTGATGGCTACACCTTC.

This clone was detected once. The J gene is TRBJ1-4, the V gene TRBV15; 8 nucleotides agree with TRBD1. CDR3 length equals 16 residues. Germline CDR1 reads LNHNV; CDR2 reads YYDKDF (reference sequence). Trimming removed 9 bases from V and 0 bases from J; junction bases left unmatched: 9. Here the CDR3 DNA reads TGTGCCACTTCTCGGACAGGGAGTGCAACTAATGAAAAACTGTTTTTT. This gives the protein CATSRTGSATNEKLFF. The variable domain in full, completed from reference TRBV15 and TRBJ1-4, reads DAMVIQNPRYQVTQFGKPVTLSCSQTLNHNVMYWYQQKSSQAPKLLFHYYDKDFNNEADTPDNFQSRRPNTSFCFLDIRSPGLGDTAMYLCATSRTGSATNEKLFFGSGTQLSVL.

This clone was detected once. The chain has TRBV11-2 and TRBJ1-1; weak D call: TRBD1 (5 bases). Germline loops: CDR1 SGHAT, CDR2 FQNNGV. V lost 1 base and J lost 1, with 7 bases in between. This CDR3 contains 14 residues. CDR3 residues: CASSLGGGNTEAFF. In DNA form, the CDR3 reads TGTGCCAGCAGCTTAGGGGGGGGGAACACTGAAGCTTTCTTT.